This TCR beta chain came from a study of lymphopenia after photon versus proton radiotherapy. Measured with immunoSEQ multiplex PCR; TCRdb has only the in-frame clones, and not every one. This sample has 13,000 or so clones, with approximately 88% found just once. Losses at the gene ends were 4 bases for V and 3 bases for J; bases not matched to a gene: 5. The CDR3 is 14 amino acids. Germline CDR1 reads SGHTA; CDR2 reads FQGNSA. This chain uses TRBV7-2 with TRBJ1-2, with TRBD1 identical over 7 bases. Specimen: peripheral blood, collected from a patient treated with proton-based radiotherapy. The TCR originated in a man aged 55 to 70 with pancreatic cancer. The CDR3 loop is CASSSRQGDYGYTF. CDR3 DNA sequence: TGTGCCAGCAGCTCCCGACAGGGAGACTATGGCTACACCTTC.